The rows below give T cell receptor beta chains drawn from one sample of a study of T cells after posttransplantation cyclophosphamide. Generated by immunoSEQ multiplex PCR, the TCRdb table keeps only in-frame clones and is missing some. The table shows around 9,900 clones, with approximately 89% occurring only once. The sequencing input was memory CD4+ T cells sorted from PBMCs. The origin of the receptors is a woman aged 60-75 years in good health, CMV-negative, and a related stem cell transplant donor. CDR3s include the opening cysteine and the closing phenylalanine or tryptophan. Fields, in order: D gene, J gene, V gene, clone size, CDR3 DNA, CDR3 protein. A D gene is named only where the DNA matches it firmly. Not all rows give a size; the values are once, few, many and, for expanded clones, a class.

. TRBJ2-7 TRBV28 . TGTGCCAGCAGTTGGACTTTCCCCTACGAGCAGTACTTC CASSWTFPYEQYF
. TRBJ2-1 TRBV7-2 . TGTGCCAGCAGCTTGGGTACTAGGTACAATGAGCAGTTCTTC CASSLGTRYNEQFF
. TRBJ1-6 TRBV19 . TGTGCCAGTAGCCACCGGACTGATAATTCACCCCTCCACTTT CASSHRTDNSPLHF
TRBD2 TRBJ2-7 TRBV19 . TGTGCCAGTAGTGCAGGCGGGAGGGCTACCGAGCAGTACTTC CASSAGGRATEQYF
. TRBJ2-2 TRBV19 . TGTGCCAGTAGATCACGGGCCGCTTATTGGGGCGTGAACACCGGGGAGCTGTTTTTT CASRSRAAYWGVNTGELFF
TRBD1 TRBJ2-1 TRBV6-4 . TGTGCCAGCAGATCACAGGGGGCTGGCTACAATGAGCAGTTCTTC CASRSQGAGYNEQFF
. TRBJ2-1 TRBV6-1 . TGTGCCAGCAGATTACCGAGCTCCTACAATGAGCAGTTCTTC CASRLPSSYNEQFF
. TRBJ1-2 TRBV15 . TGTGCCACCAGCAGAGACCCGACAGCCTATGGCTACACCTTC CATSRDPTAYGYTF
TRBD1 TRBJ1-1 TRBV7-6 . TGTGCCAGCAGCCTTACCACAGGGGACACTGAAGCTTTCTTT CASSLTTGDTEAFF
. TRBJ1-2 TRBV6-1 . TGTGCCAGCAGTCAAGTCATACAGGGTTATGAGGGCTACACCTTC CASSQVIQGYEGYTF
TRBD2 TRBJ2-1 TRBV4-2 . TGTGCCAGCAGCCAAGAGGGAGGCGGGGGGGCCGGGGGTGAGCAGTTCTTC CASSQEGGGGAGGEQFF
. TRBJ2-1 TRBV15 . TGTGCCACCAGCAGAGAGATGGGGGCTGAATGGAATGAGCAGTTCTTC CATSREMGAEWNEQFF
TRBD1 TRBJ1-2 TRBV5-4 . TGTGCCAGCAGCCCCGGCGCCGGGACAGCCTATGGCTACACCTTC CASSPGAGTAYGYTF
. TRBJ1-1 TRBV28 . TGTGCCAGCAGTGGGAGTTACTCGGCTTTCTTT CASSGSYSAFF
TRBD1 TRBJ2-2 TRBV5-1 . TGCGCCAGCAGCAGGGGACAGGGCGACACCGGGGAGCTGTTTTTT CASSRGQGDTGELFF
TRBD2 TRBJ2-1 TRBV7-7 . TGTGCCAGCAGCCCTAGTAGGGGGACTAGCGGGGCCAATGAGCAGTTCTTC CASSPSRGTSGANEQFF
. TRBJ1-6 TRBV28 . TGTGCCAGCGCGAAAGCAGGAGGGTTTAATTCCCCCCTCCACTTT CASAKAGGFNSPLHF
. TRBJ1-1 TRBV4-3 . TGCGCCAGCAGCCAAGACGCGGCAGGGGTTGACACTGAAGCTTTCTTT CASSQDAAGVDTEAFF
. TRBJ2-5 TRBV9 . TGTGCCAGCAGCCAAACAGGGCGGAGAGAGACCCAGTACTTC CASSQTGRRETQYF
TRBD1 TRBJ2-2 TRBV9 . TGTGCCAGCAGCGTACCTAAACCGGGACAGGGGGGGCACACCGGGGAGCTGTTTTTT CASSVPKPGQGGHTGELFF
TRBD2 TRBJ2-3 TRBV30 . TGTGCCTGGAGTGCACTAGCGGGAGTCACGCAGTATTTT CAWSALAGVTQYF
. TRBJ2-3 TRBV7-3 . TGTGCCAGCAGCTTAAATCTAGCCAGTCTGGATACGCAGTATTTT CASSLNLASLDTQYF
. TRBJ2-5 TRBV5-4 . TGTGCCAGCAGCTCCCCCCCGGGAGAGACCCAGTACTTC CASSSPPGETQYF
TRBD2 TRBJ2-7 TRBV2 . TGTGCCAGCAGTCCCCCCATAAGGCTAGCGGGAGGCGGTGAGCAGTACTTC CASSPPIRLAGGGEQYF
TRBD1 TRBJ2-3 TRBV29-1 . TGCAGCGTCGGACAGGGTTTAAGCACAGATACGCAGTATTTT CSVGQGLSTDTQYF
. TRBJ2-2 TRBV5-6 . TGTGCCAGCAGCTTGGTGGGCCCCGGGGAGCTGTTTTTT CASSLVGPGELFF
. TRBJ1-2 TRBV28 . TGTGCCAGCAGTTTCGCGCCTAACTATGGCTACACCTTC CASSFAPNYGYTF
. TRBJ2-7 TRBV28 . TGTGCCAGCAGTTACGTTTTCGGGGTCCCTCGCTACGAGCAGTACTTC CASSYVFGVPRYEQYF
TRBD1 TRBJ2-6 TRBV6-6 . TGTGCCAGCAGTCCCCAGACAGGGGGGGCCAACGTCCTGACTTTC CASSPQTGGANVLTF
. TRBJ1-4 TRBV6-1 . TGTGCCAGCTCAGGCGGAGCGGGGTTAAAGGAAAAACTGTTTTTT CASSGGAGLKEKLFF
TRBD1 TRBJ2-2 TRBV5-1 . TGCGCCAGCAGCCAATCCCGGGACAGGGTCACCGGGGAGCTGTTTTTT CASSQSRDRVTGELFF
TRBD1 TRBJ2-2 TRBV11-3 few TGTGCCAGCAGCTCAACCAACAGGGGTTTGCCCGGGGAGCTGTTTTTT CASSSTNRGLPGELFF
TRBD2 TRBJ2-3 TRBV7-8 . TGTGCCAGCAGCTTAGTAGCGGGAGCCACAGATACGCAGTATTTT CASSLVAGATDTQYF
TRBD1 TRBJ1-4 TRBV6-7 . TGTGCCAGCAGTAAGCTTGGGACAGATAGAACAACTAATGAAAAACTGTTTTTT CASSKLGTDRTTNEKLFF
. TRBJ1-5 TRBV7-9 few TGTGCCAGCAGCCAAGCAGGGCGCGGCCAGCCCCAGCATTTT CASSQAGRGQPQHF
. TRBJ1-1 TRBV27 . TGTGCCAGCAGTTTTTTAGGGGTCCCGAACACTGAAGCTTTCTTT CASSFLGVPNTEAFF
TRBD1 TRBJ1-2 TRBV2 . TGTGCCAGCAGGCCAGACAGGGCCTCTAACTATGGCTACACCTTC CASRPDRASNYGYTF
. TRBJ1-5 TRBV10-2 . TGCGCCAGCAGGACTACAGGGTTCAATCAGCCCCAGCATTTT CASRTTGFNQPQHF
TRBD2 TRBJ2-5 TRBV28 few TGTGCCAGCCCTCCTTACGCGGGAGCGTGGGAGACCCAGTACTTC CASPPYAGAWETQYF
TRBD2 TRBJ2-7 TRBV27 . TGTGCCAGCAGTTTAAACCCCGGGGGGGGGTACGAGCAGTACTTC CASSLNPGGGYEQYF
TRBD1 TRBJ1-2 TRBV9 . TGTGCCAGCAGCGCCTGGGACAGGATCTCCTATGGCTACACCTTC CASSAWDRISYGYTF
. TRBJ2-5 TRBV21-1 once TGTGCCAGCAGCAAAGAGGGGACACCCGGGGAGGAGACCCAGTACTTC CASSKEGTPGEETQYF